Included here is one T cell receptor (beta chain) sequence, with context. Only in-frame clones appear in the TCRdb table, and some are missing; sequencing was by immunoSEQ multiplex PCR. The data hold 650,000 to 950,000 clones, with 80% to 90% observed a single time. This record belongs to a study of shared T cell receptors in the human thymus. Per germline, CDR1 MGHDK and CDR2 SYGVNS. The CDR3 sequence is 11 residues long. Losses at the gene ends were 6 bases for V and 8 bases for J; bases not matched to a gene: 2. This same sample was also part of a study on human thymus T cells.

The clonotype was recovered from a girl less than two years old with a congenital heart defect. The rearrangement joins TRBV25-1 to TRBJ1-2, with 8 bases fitting TRBD1. The sequenced sample was thymocytes. The DNA of the CDR3 is TGTGCCAGCAGGGACAGGGCAGGCTACACCTTC. Amino acid sequence: CASRDRAGYTF.